This T cell receptor beta chain was sequenced for a study of blood T cell repertoires in COVID-19. As for the study in general: COVID-19 samples from acute and convalescent phases originated in the United States, Italy and Spain. T cells, B-cell-depleted T cells, or PBMCs supplied cDNA or gDNA.

Authors' analysis steps: Estimated nucleated cell counts came from reference gene primer amplification. Using immunoSEQ multiplex PCR, the repertoire was profiled, and TCRdb retains in-frame clones only, with some absent. V, J and clone size reflect that table, while D and trimming were determined from the DNA. The data show about 210,000 clones, with approximately 78% seen just once and roughly 12% held by the top ten. The clonotype comes from a woman between 40 and 55 years old with acute or convalescent COVID-19. Sequencing input: peripheral blood.

For the CDR3, the DNA is TGTGCCAGCAGTGAGGACAGGGGGTTAAGCACAGATACGCAGTATTTT. Translation gives CASSEDRGLSTDTQYF. This rearrangement joins TRBV6-1 to TRBJ2-3; 10 bases match TRBD1. Per the germline V gene, CDR1 is MNHNS and CDR2 is SASEGT. The junction had 3 bases not matched to a gene; V was cut back by 3 bases and J by 0 bases. The CDR3 runs 16 residues.